Listed below are T cell receptor beta chains from one sample, sequenced in a study of shared clonotypes between healthy human individuals. Clones were read by immunoSEQ multiplex PCR, and TCRdb kept only the in-frame ones, dropping some. The sample lists some 1 million clones; about 75% were seen once. The material sequenced was memory CD4+ T cells sorted from blood. The receptors were sampled from a man between 18 and 29 years old in good health. CDR3s include the opening cysteine and the closing phenylalanine or tryptophan. The D gene is left open where the match is weak. Some rows have no size entry. The others give once, few or many, or a class for an expanded clone.

D: .
J: TRBJ1-1
V: TRBV11-1
size: .
DNA: TGTGCCAGCAGCTTAGCTGGCAGATGGAACACTGAAGCTTTCTTT
CDR3: CASSLAGRWNTEAFF

D: .
J: TRBJ1-2
V: TRBV27
size: many
DNA: TGTGCCAGCCGGAGTCTGACGGACGCTAACTATGGCTACACCTTC
CDR3: CASRSLTDANYGYTF

D: TRBD2
J: TRBJ2-1
V: TRBV27
size: .
DNA: TGTGCCAGCAGTCTGTATGGCGGGGGGTACAATGAGCAGTTCTTC
CDR3: CASSLYGGGYNEQFF

D: .
J: TRBJ1-5
V: TRBV7-9
size: .
DNA: TGTGCCAGCGCCGCGGCCGGGAATCAGCCCCAGCATTTT
CDR3: CASAAAGNQPQHF

D: .
J: TRBJ1-6
V: TRBV2
size: .
DNA: TGTGCCAGCAGTGAAAGGGGGGGGGATTCACCCCTCCACTTT
CDR3: CASSERGGDSPLHF

D: .
J: TRBJ1-1
V: TRBV30
size: medium-sized
DNA: TGTGCCTGGAGTTTCCGGGACCGCAACACTGAAGCTTTCTTT
CDR3: CAWSFRDRNTEAFF

D: TRBD1
J: TRBJ2-2
V: TRBV7-2
size: .
DNA: TGTGCCAGCAGCTTCGGGACAGGAGGCACCGGGGAGCTGTTTTTT
CDR3: CASSFGTGGTGELFF

D: .
J: TRBJ2-7
V: TRBV2
size: .
DNA: TGTGCCAGCAGTAGACAGGCCGGCTCCTACGAGCAGTACTTC
CDR3: CASSRQAGSYEQYF

D: TRBD1
J: TRBJ2-5
V: TRBV11-2
size: once
DNA: TGTGCCAGCAGCTTAGGGACAGGGAAAGAGACCCAGTACTTC
CDR3: CASSLGTGKETQYF

D: .
J: TRBJ2-3
V: TRBV5-1
size: few
DNA: TGCGCCAGCAGCTTGGAGGCGGGACAGAAAAGCCATACGCAGTATTTT
CDR3: CASSLEAGQKSHTQYF

D: .
J: TRBJ2-3
V: TRBV25-1
size: .
DNA: TGTGCCAGCAGTGAATTTAAAGCGGCCAGGGCCCCAGATACGCAGTATTTT
CDR3: CASSEFKAARAPDTQYF

D: .
J: TRBJ2-2
V: TRBV6-1
size: many
DNA: TGTGCCAGCAGTCTCCAGGGTGGGGGAACCGGGGAGCTGTTTTTT
CDR3: CASSLQGGGTGELFF